This is a list of T cell receptor beta chains from one sample in a study of beta chain features in type 1 diabetes. Measured with immunoSEQ multiplex PCR; TCRdb has only the in-frame clones, and not every one. The sample shows 200,000 to 250,000 clones, roughly two thirds of them seen only once. Sequencing used naive CD4+ T cells from blood. The receptors stem from a man aged 30 to 45 in good health. The conserved cysteine and the conserved F or W are not part of the CDR3 here. Each record gives: J gene, V gene, CDR3 protein.

J gene: TRBJ1-2; V gene: TRBV18; CDR3 protein: ASSPRTAPNYGYT
J gene: TRBJ2-5; V gene: TRBV7-2; CDR3 protein: ASSLGGRETQY
J gene: TRBJ1-4; V gene: TRBV7-9; CDR3 protein: ASSLLQVEGEKLF
J gene: TRBJ2-1; V gene: TRBV30; CDR3 protein: AWSAPGLAGGVEQF
J gene: TRBJ2-7; V gene: TRBV30; CDR3 protein: AWTFTGIGYEQY
J gene: TRBJ1-1; V gene: TRBV7-8; CDR3 protein: ASSPDGTRAEAF
J gene: TRBJ2-7; V gene: TRBV5-1; CDR3 protein: ASRAGTGIHEQY
J gene: TRBJ2-7; V gene: TRBV5-6; CDR3 protein: ASSLDPSSYEQY
J gene: TRBJ2-1; V gene: TRBV7-9; CDR3 protein: ASSLSSGGPYNEQF
J gene: TRBJ2-6; V gene: TRBV30; CDR3 protein: AWSVRGGRSGANVLT
J gene: TRBJ2-4; V gene: TRBV14; CDR3 protein: ASSLRRGTVNIQY
J gene: TRBJ2-6; V gene: TRBV19; CDR3 protein: ASSRDRAGANVLT
J gene: TRBJ2-5; V gene: TRBV29-1; CDR3 protein: SVTSETQY
J gene: TRBJ1-3; V gene: TRBV7-7; CDR3 protein: ASSFPGNTIY
J gene: TRBJ2-7; V gene: TRBV28; CDR3 protein: ASSPLAGGTYEQY
J gene: TRBJ2-5; V gene: TRBV10-3; CDR3 protein: AISEGGQETQY
J gene: TRBJ2-5; V gene: TRBV7-2; CDR3 protein: ASSARTQETQY
J gene: TRBJ2-1; V gene: TRBV29-1; CDR3 protein: SVLRTKEQF
J gene: TRBJ2-4; V gene: TRBV28; CDR3 protein: ASRRDRRNIQY
J gene: TRBJ2-3; V gene: TRBV15; CDR3 protein: ATSRVAGSDTQY
J gene: TRBJ1-2; V gene: TRBV29-1; CDR3 protein: SVGGNYGYT
J gene: TRBJ2-3; V gene: TRBV4-3; CDR3 protein: ASSQGRLAGTITDTQY
J gene: TRBJ2-5; V gene: TRBV29-1; CDR3 protein: SVERLAGPYQETQY
J gene: TRBJ2-5; V gene: TRBV5-1; CDR3 protein: ASSGGTNGETQY
J gene: TRBJ2-2; V gene: TRBV29-1; CDR3 protein: SVGRGITGELF
J gene: TRBJ2-7; V gene: TRBV30; CDR3 protein: ASDRDRGYEQY
J gene: TRBJ1-1; V gene: TRBV7-2; CDR3 protein: ASSLNSGAF
J gene: TRBJ2-1; V gene: TRBV30; CDR3 protein: AWREASSYNEQF
J gene: TRBJ2-1; V gene: TRBV29-1; CDR3 protein: SVAIGDWGINEQF
J gene: TRBJ2-3; V gene: TRBV9; CDR3 protein: ASSVEDTQY
J gene: TRBJ1-1; V gene: TRBV5-1; CDR3 protein: ASSSRPNQDTEAF
J gene: TRBJ2-5; V gene: TRBV30; CDR3 protein: AWSVETGPQETQY
J gene: TRBJ2-3; V gene: TRBV10-3; CDR3 protein: AISENPGLAGERGTDTQY
J gene: TRBJ1-5; V gene: TRBV9; CDR3 protein: ASSVGTGGGQPQH
J gene: TRBJ1-1; V gene: TRBV29-1; CDR3 protein: SGRNTEAF
J gene: TRBJ2-5; V gene: TRBV7-9; CDR3 protein: ASSLTAGVETQY
J gene: TRBJ1-2; V gene: TRBV15; CDR3 protein: ATSSPRTGLNYGYT
J gene: TRBJ1-5; V gene: TRBV7-9; CDR3 protein: ASSLGSGQGNQPQH
J gene: TRBJ2-1; V gene: TRBV29-1; CDR3 protein: SVEGRAYNEQF
J gene: TRBJ2-1; V gene: TRBV29-1; CDR3 protein: SVDPGSYNEQF
J gene: TRBJ2-3; V gene: TRBV2; CDR3 protein: ASKDSFGDTQY
J gene: TRBJ2-7; V gene: TRBV5-1; CDR3 protein: ASSLADEQY
J gene: TRBJ2-5; V gene: TRBV23-1; CDR3 protein: ASSLRGQETQY